Described below is a single T cell receptor (beta chain) sequence and its context. The V gene's germline CDR1 is SGDLS and CDR2 YYNGEE. The V end lost 3 bases, the J end lost 7 bases, and 8 bases lay between the germline ends. The CDR3 totals 12 residues. The data were taken from a study of control samples from healthy donors and cancer patients. Here immunoSEQ multiplex PCR was the method, and the copy in TCRdb shows in-frame clones only, minus some. Of about 98,000 clones in the sample, more than 75% are singletons; the top ten hold 1.5% to 2.5%. The receptor's source is a man aged 55-75 years in good health. The chain recombines TRBV9 with TRBJ2-1; the D gene is possibly TRBD2 (6 bases). Sequences were obtained from blood. The CDR3 is CASSGRENEQFF. CDR3 DNA: TGTGCCAGCAGCGGCCGGGAGAATGAGCAGTTCTTC.